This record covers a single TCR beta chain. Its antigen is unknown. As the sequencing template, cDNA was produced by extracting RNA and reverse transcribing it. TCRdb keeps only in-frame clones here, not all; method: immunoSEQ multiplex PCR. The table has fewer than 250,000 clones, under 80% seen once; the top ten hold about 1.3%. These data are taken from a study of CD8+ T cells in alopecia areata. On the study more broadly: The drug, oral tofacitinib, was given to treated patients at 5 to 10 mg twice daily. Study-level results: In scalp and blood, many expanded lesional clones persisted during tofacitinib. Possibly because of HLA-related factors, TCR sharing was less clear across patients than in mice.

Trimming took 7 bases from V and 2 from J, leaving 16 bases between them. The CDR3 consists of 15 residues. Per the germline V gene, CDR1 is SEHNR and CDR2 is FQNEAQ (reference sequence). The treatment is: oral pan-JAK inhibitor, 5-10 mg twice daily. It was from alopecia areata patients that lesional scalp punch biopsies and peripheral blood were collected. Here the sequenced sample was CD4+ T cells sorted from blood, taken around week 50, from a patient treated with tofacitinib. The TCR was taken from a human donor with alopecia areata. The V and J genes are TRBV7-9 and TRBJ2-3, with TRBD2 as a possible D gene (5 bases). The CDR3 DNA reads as TGTGCCAGCACCCTCGACGGGGATCTCACAGATACGCAGTATTTT. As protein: CASTLDGDLTDTQYF.